Listed here are 9 T cell receptor beta chains from one sample, sequenced in a study of human T cells and chemical hapten exposure. The time point is: patch test 3, about 24 weeks after DPC sensitization. Treatment noted: therapeutic diphenylcyclopropenone sensitization with weekly scalp DPC. TCRdb re-analysed the RACE reads in MiXCR, keeping a single row per CDR3 protein. This table holds some 60,000 distinct CDR3 sequences, over 10% found once. This sample comprised whole blood, obtained in connection with sensitization to the hapten diphenylcyclopropenone (DPC). These receptors all stem from a young man with alopecia areata. Some clones in this sample may be carry-over from other donors' samples.

J is TRBJ2-5 and V is TRBV3-1, with TRBD1 matching 10 bases. This CDR3 has 16 amino acids. With 4 bases clipped from V and 1 base from J, the junction kept 6 bases outside the gene matches. Germline CDR1 is LGHDT and CDR2 is YNNKEL (reference sequence). The CDR3: CASSPMTGGGQETQYF. The CDR3 DNA is TGTGCCAGCAGCCCTATGACAGGGGGCGGCCAAGAGACCCAGTACTTC.

The chain recombines TRBV4-2 with TRBJ2-3; no clear D gene. The V gene lost 2 bases and the J gene lost 3 bases, with 0 bases spanning the gap. Germline V gene data show CDR1 as LGHNA and CDR2 as YNFKEQ. This CDR3 region has 11 residues. CDR3: CASSQTDTQYF. The DNA for the CDR3 is TGTGCCAGCAGCCAAACAGATACGCAGTATTTT.

A few counts support this clonotype. The CDR3 bases are TGTGCCAGCAGCGGGACTAGCGGGGGTTACAATGAGCAGTTCTTC. Protein sequence: CASSGTSGGYNEQFF. The rearrangement joins TRBV5-6 to TRBJ2-1, with 14 positions matching TRBD2. CDR3 size: 15 residues. V was pared by 4 bases and J by 4 bases, with 1 base of the junction left unmatched. Germline lookup yields CDR1 SGHDT and CDR2 YYEEEE.

This clonotype was seen only a few times. The chain has TRBV7-2 and TRBJ1-5; D gene uncertain. V lost 5 bases and J 0 bases, leaving 11 bases between the germline ends. The germline gives CDR1 SGHTA, CDR2 FQGNSA. The CDR3 is 15 amino acids. The CDR3: CASSKGLYSNQPQHF. The CDR3 nucleotides read TGTGCCAGCAGCAAGGGTCTGTATAGCAATCAGCCCCAGCATTTT. The whole variable domain, filled in from reference TRBV7-2 and TRBJ1-5, reads GAGVSQSPSNKVTEKGKDVELRCDPISGHTALYWYRQSLGQGLEFLIYFQGNSAPDKSGLPSDRFSAERTGGSVSTLTIQRTQQEDSAVYLCASSKGLYSNQPQHFGDGTRLSIL.

This chain uses TRBV4-3 with TRBJ2-4; D is unresolved. Deletions cut 0 bases from V and 9 bases from J, with 9 bases between. The CDR3 is 13 residues long. CDR1 and CDR2 from the germline V gene are LGHNA and YSLEER. The CDR3 protein is CASSQDRPSIQYF. The CDR3, as DNA: TGCGCCAGCAGCCAAGATAGACCGTCCATTCAGTACTTC.

This clonotype was found many times. The chain joins TRBV4-2 to TRBJ1-5, with a tentative D call TRBD1 (6 bases). Per the germline V gene, CDR1 is LGHNA and CDR2 is YNFKEQ. The germline V and J ends were trimmed by 0 bases and 3 bases, with 9 bases remaining between them. This CDR3 contains 15 residues. CDR3 loop: CASSQEQGDNQPQHF. The CDR3 DNA reads as TGTGCCAGCAGCCAAGAACAGGGAGACAATCAGCCCCAGCATTTT.

Many counts were recorded for this clonotype. The chain joins TRBV11-2 to TRBJ1-6; possibly TRBD1 for D (6 bases). This CDR3 comprises 17 residues. Per the germline V gene, CDR1 is SGHAT and CDR2 is FQNNGV. Trimming took 4 bases from V and 9 from J, leaving 22 bases between them. This CDR3 is CASSSEPRGGYGSPLHF. The DNA of the CDR3 is TGTGCCAGCAGCTCAGAACCAAGGGGGGGGTATGGTTCACCCCTCCACTTT.

This clonotype was counted ten times or more. The chain is built from TRBV29-1 and TRBJ2-1; D is possibly TRBD1 or TRBD2 (5 bases each). With 7 bases removed from V and 10 bases from J, the gap between germline ends came to 14 bases. The CDR3 extends over 11 amino acids. The germline V gene encodes CDR1 SQVTM and CDR2 ANQGSEA. The CDR3 is CSAGHSNEQFF. CDR3 in DNA: TGCAGCGCGGGGCACAGCAACGAGCAGTTCTTC.

The sample holds many counts of this clonotype. The CDR3 loop is CASSLPGSKRGEQFF. CDR3 DNA sequence: TGTGCCAGCAGTTTACCAGGGTCCAAGCGGGGTGAGCAGTTCTTC. The rearrangement joins TRBV27 to TRBJ2-1; 7 bases are shared with TRBD2. V shed 2 bases, J shed 9 bases, and the junction held 10 bases outside the gene matches. Germline V gives CDR1 MNHEY, CDR2 SMNVEV (reference sequence). The CDR3 has 15 residues.